The 23 T cell receptor beta chains in this list originate from one sample, sequenced in a study of T cell changes during pregnancy in multiple sclerosis (dated by TCRdb to about 2019). Libraries came from the immunoSEQ multiplex PCR assay. TCRdb retrieved this table from immuneACCESS and kept in-frame rearrangements only. Not all clones are present; in checked studies, unresolved V genes account for under half, and no reason is known for the remainder. Counted in this sample were roughly 69,000 clones; about 90% of them appeared once. About 1.6% of the sample is taken by the ten largest. Sample: peripheral blood, taken after pregnancy. These receptors all come from a female donor with multiple sclerosis, enrolled in a pregnancy study.

This clone occurred once. The chain uses TRBV27 and TRBJ2-6, with 7 positions matching TRBD1. Germline trimming cut 8 bases from V and 4 bases from J; bases unmatched to any gene: 5. Germline assignment: CDR1 MNHEY and CDR2 SMNVEV (reference sequence). There are 14 residues in the CDR3. The CDR3 sequence: CASSTGAGANVLTF. CDR3 nucleotide sequence: TGTGCCAGCTCCACAGGGGCCGGGGCCAACGTCCTGACTTTC.

This chain connects TRBV2 to TRBJ2-2; 9 nucleotides align to TRBD1. CDR1 and CDR2 from the germline V gene are SNHLY and FYNNEI. CDR3 length: 15 residues. The J segment lost 6 bases and the V segment lost 6 bases, leaving 8 bases of the junction unmatched. The CDR3 protein is CASRPTGGLAGELFF. The CDR3 DNA sequence: TGTGCCAGCAGGCCCACAGGGGGCCTCGCCGGGGAGCTGTTTTTT.

V and J are TRBV2 and TRBJ2-1; 9 bases are shared with TRBD1. CDR1 and CDR2 from the germline V gene are SNHLY and FYNNEI. V shed 4 bases, J shed 8 bases, and the junction held 6 bases outside the gene matches. This CDR3 comprises 14 residues. The CDR3 DNA reads as TGTGCCAGCAGTGTTGACACAGGGGGCGATGAGCAGTTCTTC. Its translation is CASSVDTGGDEQFF.

The chain is built from TRBV7-9 and TRBJ2-5; 15 bases fit TRBD2. V gave up 5 bases and J gave up 2 bases; unmatched junction bases: 6. The CDR3 contains 17 residues. The germline CDR1 and CDR2 sequences are SEHNR and FQNEAQ (reference sequence). DNA for the CDR3: TGTGCCAGCAGCCACGGGACTAGCGGGAGGTTTCAAGAGACCCAGTACTTC. It yields the protein CASSHGTSGRFQETQYF.

V is TRBV30 and J is TRBJ2-7, with 7 bases fitting TRBD1. The CDR3 has 14 amino acids. The junction had 7 bases not matched to a gene; V was cut back by 4 bases and J by 1 base. The germline V gene encodes CDR1 GTSNPN and CDR2 SVGIG (reference sequence). The CDR3 reads CAWNRQGVSYEQYF. In DNA form, the CDR3 reads TGTGCCTGGAATAGGCAGGGGGTGTCCTACGAGCAGTACTTC. The full variable domain, its missing parts supplied by reference TRBV30 and TRBJ2-7, is SQTIHQWPATLVQPVGSPLSLECTVEGTSNPNLYWYRQAAGRGLQLLFYSVGIGQISSEVPQNLSASRPQDRQFILSSKKLLLSDSGFYLCAWNRQGVSYEQYFGPGTRLTVT.

This chain joins TRBV4-1 and TRBJ1-1; D ambiguous. The CDR3 is 14 amino acids. V gave up 1 base and J gave up 1 base, with 7 bases separating them. Germline CDR1 and CDR2: MGHRA and YSYEKL. CDR3 residues: CASSQVEGNTEAFF. In nucleotides, the CDR3 is TGCGCCAGCAGCCAAGTGGAGGGGAACACTGAAGCTTTCTTT.

This rearrangement joins TRBV9 to TRBJ2-7, with a tentative D call TRBD1 (5 bases). Germline V gene sequence: CDR1 SGDLS, CDR2 YYNGEE. CDR3 length equals 14 residues. V was pared by 2 bases and J by 5 bases, with 14 bases between. CDR3 protein: CASSVGPQANEQYF. CDR3 bases: TGTGCCAGCAGCGTGGGGCCCCAGGCAAACGAGCAGTACTTC. Combining the CDR3 with reference TRBV9 and TRBJ2-7 gives the whole variable domain DSGVTQTPKHLITATGQRVTLRCSPRSGDLSVYWYQQSLDQGLQFLIQYYNGEERAKGNILERFSAQQFPDLHSELNLSSLELGDSALYFCASSVGPQANEQYFGPGTRLTVT.

This clone turned up a few times. This chain joins TRBV30 and TRBJ1-1; maybe TRBD1 (6 bases). There are 14 residues in the CDR3. Germline values: CDR1 GTSNPN, CDR2 SVGIG (reference sequence). V shed 5 bases and J shed 7 bases, with 20 bases lying between them. The CDR3: CAWVKGTLKNEAFF. The CDR3 DNA follows: TGTGCCTGGGTGAAGGGGACACTGAAGAATGAAGCTTTCTTT.

The chain links TRBV5-4 to TRBJ1-3, with a tentative D call TRBD1 (5 bases). Germline loops: CDR1 SGHNT, CDR2 YYREEE (reference sequence). V shed 7 bases and J shed 3 bases, with 17 bases lying between them. This CDR3 comprises 15 residues. CDR3 sequence reads: CASQERRDGGNTIYF. CDR3 nucleotide sequence: TGTGCCAGCCAAGAGCGGAGGGACGGTGGAAACACCATATATTTT.

The V and J genes are TRBV29-1 and TRBJ1-2, with a possible D match to TRBD1 (5 bases). The germline gives CDR1 SQVTM, CDR2 ANQGSEA. V gave up 4 bases and J gave up 1 base, with 7 bases separating them. There are 12 residues in the CDR3. This chain's CDR3 is CSVGQGNYGYTF. CDR3 in DNA: TGCAGCGTTGGGCAGGGTAACTATGGCTACACCTTC.

The chain links TRBV27 to TRBJ1-5, with D maybe TRBD1 (6 bases). CDR3 size: 15 residues. In germline, CDR1 is MNHEY, CDR2 SMNVEV (reference sequence). Trimming shortened V by 5 bases and J by 0 bases, and 11 bases separated the two germline ends. The CDR3 loop reads CASSKQGFSNQPQHF. The DNA for the CDR3 is TGTGCCAGCAGTAAACAGGGTTTTAGCAATCAGCCCCAGCATTTT.

The CDR3 bases are TGTGCCATCAGGGTGACAGGTTCCTACGAGCAGTACTTC. Its translation: CAIRVTGSYEQYF. The chain carries TRBV10-3 and TRBJ2-7, with a weak D call TRBD1 (6 bases). V shed 6 bases and J shed 1 base, with 10 bases lying between them. Germline V gives CDR1 ENHRY, CDR2 SYGVKD. CDR3 size: 13 residues.

This sequence joins TRBV7-3 and TRBJ2-1; D call uncertain. The CDR3 runs to 12 residues. V lost 3 bases and J 5 bases, leaving 5 bases between the germline ends. The germline V gene has CDR1 SGHTA and CDR2 FQGTGA. The CDR3 here is CASSFPDNEQFF. As DNA, the CDR3 is TGTGCCAGCAGCTTCCCTGACAATGAGCAGTTCTTC.

The V call is TRBV14, the J call TRBJ2-1, with 10 nucleotides matching TRBD1. Trimming cost V 5 bases and J 6 bases; bases outside gene matches: 4. In germline, CDR1 is SGHDN, CDR2 FVKESK. This CDR3 contains 14 residues. The CDR3 is CASSIRTGGNEQFF. As DNA, the CDR3 is TGTGCCAGCAGCATTAGGACAGGGGGCAATGAGCAGTTCTTC.

The chain couples TRBV7-2 to TRBJ2-7; D might be TRBD2 (5 bases). The V gene's germline CDR1 is SGHTA and CDR2 FQGNSA. The CDR3 consists of 13 residues. V was trimmed by 7 bases and J by 7 bases, leaving 17 bases between them. The CDR3 DNA reads as TGTGCCAGCACGCAGTCGGGGAATTATGAGCAGTACTTC. Encoded protein: CASTQSGNYEQYF. The entire variable domain, with the rest obtained from reference TRBV7-2 and TRBJ2-7, is as follows: GAGVSQSPSNKVTEKGKDVELRCDPISGHTALYWYRQSLGQGLEFLIYFQGNSAPDKSGLPSDRFSAERTGGSVSTLTIQRTQQEDSAVYLCASTQSGNYEQYFGPGTRLTVT.

The rearrangement links TRBV6-1 to TRBJ2-3; D may be TRBD2 (5 bases). The CDR3 runs 16 residues. Looked up from germline, CDR1 is MNHNS and CDR2 is SASEGT. The ends were cut back, 2 bases at V and 0 bases at J, with 12 bases in the middle. CDR3 sequence: CASSERASWSTDTQYF. DNA for the CDR3: TGTGCCAGCAGTGAAAGGGCTAGCTGGAGCACAGATACGCAGTATTTT.

The rearrangement links TRBV19 to TRBJ2-3, with 11 bases fitting TRBD2. J was trimmed by 8 bases and V by 5 bases; bases with no gene match: 9. From germline, CDR1 is LNHDA and CDR2 SQIVND (reference sequence). The CDR3 has 15 amino acids. This chain's CDR3 is CASSQLAGEGGTQYF. The CDR3 region has the DNA TGTGCCAGTAGTCAACTAGCGGGAGAAGGAGGTACGCAGTATTTT. Combining the CDR3 with reference TRBV19 and TRBJ2-3 gives the whole variable domain DGGITQSPKYLFRKEGQNVTLSCEQNLNHDAMYWYRQDPGQGLRLIYYSQIVNDFQKGDIAEGYSVSREKKESFPLTVTSAQKNPTAFYLCASSQLAGEGGTQYFGPGTRLTVL.

This chain joins TRBV5-4 and TRBJ2-1, with 8 bases that match TRBD2. V shed 3 bases and J 7 bases; nucleotides not matched to a gene: 9. Looked up from germline, CDR1 is SGHNT and CDR2 is YYREEE (reference sequence). This CDR3 is built from 15 residues. The CDR3 loop reads CASSSAGSGMNEQFF. The DNA for the CDR3 is TGTGCCAGCAGCTCTGCCGGTAGCGGGATGAATGAGCAGTTCTTC.

The rearrangement uses TRBV14 and TRBJ1-2; D might be TRBD1 (6 bases). CDR3 size: 13 residues. Trimming stripped 2 bases from V and 6 bases from J, with 10 bases between. Germline CDR1 is SGHDN and CDR2 is FVKESK. CDR3 nucleotides: TGTGCCAGCAGCCAATCAGGGGTCCATGGCTACACCTTC. Protein: CASSQSGVHGYTF.

This chain connects TRBV5-1 to TRBJ2-5; D might be TRBD1 (6 bases). Per the germline V gene, CDR1 is SGHRS and CDR2 is YFSETQ. CDR3 length: 13 amino acids. V was clipped by 2 bases and J by 2 bases, with 7 bases between them. Written as DNA, the CDR3 is TGCGCCAGCAGCTTTCAGGGGCAAGAGACCCAGTACTTC. It translates to CASSFQGQETQYF.

This chain connects TRBV6-1 to TRBJ2-2; 9 bases line up with TRBD1. Germline CDR1 is MNHNS and CDR2 is SASEGT. This CDR3 contains 16 residues. V lost 4 bases to trimming and J lost 1 base; unmatched junction nucleotides: 4. The CDR3 DNA is TGTGCCAGCAGTGCCCGGGACAGGGAGAACACCGGGGAGCTGTTTTTT. This codes for CASSARDRENTGELFF.

This chain connects TRBV6-1 to TRBJ1-1; D unresolved. V was shortened by 1 base and J by 3 bases, with 9 bases between the two germline ends. CDR1 is MNHNS, CDR2 SASEGT, per germline. The CDR3 consists of 14 residues. Here the CDR3 DNA reads TGTGCCAGCAGTGAAGGGAGGGTGGACACTGAAGCTTTCTTT. This translates into CASSEGRVDTEAFF.

The rearrangement links TRBV11-2 to TRBJ2-7; TRBD1 agrees at 10 bases. Germline assignment: CDR1 SGHAT and CDR2 FQNNGV. The length of the CDR3 is 14 residues. J gave up 1 base and V 7 bases, and 4 bases lay outside the gene matches. The CDR3 protein is CASTTGGLSYEQYF. CDR3 sequence (DNA): TGTGCCAGCACGACAGGGGGCTTATCCTACGAGCAGTACTTC. The full variable domain, in which reference TRBV11-2 and TRBJ2-7 provide the parts outside the CDR3, is EAGVAQSPRYKIIEKRQSVAFWCNPISGHATLYWYQQILGQGPKLLIQFQNNGVVDDSQLPKDRFSAERLKGVDSTLKIQPAKLEDSAVYLCASTTGGLSYEQYFGPGTRLTVT.